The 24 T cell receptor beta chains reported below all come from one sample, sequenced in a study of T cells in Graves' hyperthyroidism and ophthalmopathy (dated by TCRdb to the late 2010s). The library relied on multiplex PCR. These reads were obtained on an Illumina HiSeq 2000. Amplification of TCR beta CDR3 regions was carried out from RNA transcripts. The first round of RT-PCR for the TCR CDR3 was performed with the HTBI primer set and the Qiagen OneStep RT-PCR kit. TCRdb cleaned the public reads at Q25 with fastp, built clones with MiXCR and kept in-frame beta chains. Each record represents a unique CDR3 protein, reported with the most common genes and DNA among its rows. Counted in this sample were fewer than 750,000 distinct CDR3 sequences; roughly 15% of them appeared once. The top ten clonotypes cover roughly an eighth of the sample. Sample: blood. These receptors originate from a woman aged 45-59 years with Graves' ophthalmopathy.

The CDR3 sequence is CASSPRFGPYNEQFF. In DNA, the CDR3 is TGTGCCAGCAGTCCTAGATTTGGCCCTTACAATGAGCAGTTCTTC. The genes are TRBV27 and TRBJ2-1; unclear D gene. V lost 5 bases and J lost 4, with 15 bases in between. This CDR3 spans 15 amino acids. CDR1 and CDR2 (germline): MNHEY, SMNVEV (reference sequence).

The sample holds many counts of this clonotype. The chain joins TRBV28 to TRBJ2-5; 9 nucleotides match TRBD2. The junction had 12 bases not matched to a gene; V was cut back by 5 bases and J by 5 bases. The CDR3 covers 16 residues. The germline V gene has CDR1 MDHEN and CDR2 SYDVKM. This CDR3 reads CASSPLGTSLGETQYF. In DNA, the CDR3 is TGTGCCAGCAGTCCCCTCGGGACTAGCCTGGGGGAGACCCAGTACTTC. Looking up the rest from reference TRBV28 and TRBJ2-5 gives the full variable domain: DVKVTQSSRYLVKRTGEKVFLECVQDMDHENMFWYRQDPGLGLRLIYFSYDVKMKEKGDIPEGYSVSREKKERFSLILESASTNQTSMYLCASSPLGTSLGETQYFGPGTRLLVL.

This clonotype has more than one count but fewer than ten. CDR3 coding DNA: TGTGCCAGCAGTGACTCGAAAGGAGGGTCTCATGGCTACACCTTC. It is translated as CASSDSKGGSHGYTF. The chain employs TRBV6-4 and TRBJ1-2; D uncertain. This CDR3 comprises 15 residues. Trimming cost V 0 bases and J 6 bases, with 14 bases left between them. The V gene's germline CDR1 is MRHNA and CDR2 SNTAGT.

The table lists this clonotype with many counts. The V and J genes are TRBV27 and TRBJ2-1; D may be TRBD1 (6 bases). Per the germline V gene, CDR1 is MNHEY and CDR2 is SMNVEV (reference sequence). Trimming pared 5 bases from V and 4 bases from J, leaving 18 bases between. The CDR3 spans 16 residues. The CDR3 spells CASSAPGQQLYNEQFF. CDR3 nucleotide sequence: TGTGCCAGCAGTGCTCCGGGACAACAACTATACAATGAGCAGTTCTTC.

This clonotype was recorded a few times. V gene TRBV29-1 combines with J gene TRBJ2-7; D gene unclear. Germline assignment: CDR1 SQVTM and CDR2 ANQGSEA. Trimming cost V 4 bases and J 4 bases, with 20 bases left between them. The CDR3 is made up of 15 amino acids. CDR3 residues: CSVVGDPLTTYEQYF. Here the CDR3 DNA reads TGCAGCGTTGTCGGTGACCCTCTAACGACTTACGAGCAGTACTTC.

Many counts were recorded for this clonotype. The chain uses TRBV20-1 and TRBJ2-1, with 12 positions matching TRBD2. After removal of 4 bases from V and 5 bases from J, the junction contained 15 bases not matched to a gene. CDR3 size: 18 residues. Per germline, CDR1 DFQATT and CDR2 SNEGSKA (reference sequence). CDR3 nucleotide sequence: TGCAGTGCTAAAGCAGGGGACTCTGGACTAGCGGGGCACAATGAGCAGTTCTTC. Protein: CSAKAGDSGLAGHNEQFF.

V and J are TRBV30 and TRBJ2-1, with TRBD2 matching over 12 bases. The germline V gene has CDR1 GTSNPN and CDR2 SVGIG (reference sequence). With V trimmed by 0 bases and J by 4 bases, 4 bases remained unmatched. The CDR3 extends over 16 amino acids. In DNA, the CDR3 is TGTGCCTGGAGTGTATCACTAGCGGGAGGTTACAATGAGCAGTTCTTC. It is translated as CAWSVSLAGGYNEQFF.

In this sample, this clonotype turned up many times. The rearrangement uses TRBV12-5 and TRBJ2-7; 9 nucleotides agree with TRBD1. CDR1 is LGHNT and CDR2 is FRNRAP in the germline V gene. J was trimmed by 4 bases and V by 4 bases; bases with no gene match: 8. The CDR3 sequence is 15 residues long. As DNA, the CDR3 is TGTGCTAGTGGTTCGTGGGACAGGGTTGGGTACGAGCAGTACTTC. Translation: CASGSWDRVGYEQYF. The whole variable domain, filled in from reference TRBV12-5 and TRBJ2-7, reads DARVTQTPRHKVTEMGQEVTMRCQPILGHNTVFWYRQTMMQGLELLAYFRNRAPLDDSGMPKDRFSAEMPDATLATLKIQPSEPRDSAVYFCASGSWDRVGYEQYFGPGTRLTVT.

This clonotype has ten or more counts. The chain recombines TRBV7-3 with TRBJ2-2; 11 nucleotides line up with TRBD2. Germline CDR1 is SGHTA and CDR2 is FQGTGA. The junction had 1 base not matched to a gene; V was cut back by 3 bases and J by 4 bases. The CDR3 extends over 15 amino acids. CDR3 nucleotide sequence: TGTGCCAGCAGCTTTAGCGGGAGGGGCACCGGGGAGCTGTTTTTT. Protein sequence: CASSFSGRGTGELFF.

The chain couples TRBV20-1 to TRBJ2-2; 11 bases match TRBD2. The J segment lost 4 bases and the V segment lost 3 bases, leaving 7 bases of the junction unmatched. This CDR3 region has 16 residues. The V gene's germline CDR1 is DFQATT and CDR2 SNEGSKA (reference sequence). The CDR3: CSARLAGGVSTGELFF. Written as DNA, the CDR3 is TGCAGTGCTAGGCTAGCGGGAGGCGTGAGCACCGGGGAGCTGTTTTTT.

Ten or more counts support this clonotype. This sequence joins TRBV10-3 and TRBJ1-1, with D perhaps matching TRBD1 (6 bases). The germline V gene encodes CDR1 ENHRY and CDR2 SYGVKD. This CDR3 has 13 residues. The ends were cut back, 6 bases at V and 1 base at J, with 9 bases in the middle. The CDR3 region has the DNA TGTGCCATCAGCGGACAGACGAACACTGAAGCTTTCTTT. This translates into CAISGQTNTEAFF.

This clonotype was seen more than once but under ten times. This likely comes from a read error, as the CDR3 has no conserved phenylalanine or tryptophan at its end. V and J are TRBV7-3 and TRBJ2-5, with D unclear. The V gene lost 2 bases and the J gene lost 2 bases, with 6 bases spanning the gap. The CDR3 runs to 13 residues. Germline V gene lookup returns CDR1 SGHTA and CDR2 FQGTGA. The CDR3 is CASSLDWQETQYL. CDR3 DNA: TGTGCCAGCAGCTTAGACTGGCAAGAGACCCAGTACCTC.

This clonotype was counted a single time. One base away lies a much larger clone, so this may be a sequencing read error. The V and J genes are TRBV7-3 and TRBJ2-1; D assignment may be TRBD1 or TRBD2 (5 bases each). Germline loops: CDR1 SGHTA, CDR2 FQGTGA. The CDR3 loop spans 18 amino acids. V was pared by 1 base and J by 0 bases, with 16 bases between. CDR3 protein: CASSLRGGQEDSYNEQFF. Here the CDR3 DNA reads TGTGCCAGCAGCTTAAGGGGCGGGCAGGAGGACTCCTACAATGAGCAGTTCTTC.

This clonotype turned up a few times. The CDR3: CASRSGLEDLYNEQFF. The DNA for the CDR3 is TGTGCCAGCAGGTCTGGACTAGAGGATCTCTACAATGAGCAGTTCTTC. J is TRBJ2-1 and V is TRBV12-3 or TRBV12-4, with 7 bases lining up with TRBD2. The CDR3 is made up of 16 amino acids. V shed 6 bases, J shed 3 bases, and the junction held 11 bases outside the gene matches.

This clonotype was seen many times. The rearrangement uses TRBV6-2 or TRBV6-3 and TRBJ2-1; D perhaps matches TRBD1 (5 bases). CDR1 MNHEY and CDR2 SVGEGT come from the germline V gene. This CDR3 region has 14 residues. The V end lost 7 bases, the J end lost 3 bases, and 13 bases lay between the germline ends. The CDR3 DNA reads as TGTGCCAGCACTGACAGACTTGACTACAATGAGCAGTTCTTC. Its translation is CASTDRLDYNEQFF.

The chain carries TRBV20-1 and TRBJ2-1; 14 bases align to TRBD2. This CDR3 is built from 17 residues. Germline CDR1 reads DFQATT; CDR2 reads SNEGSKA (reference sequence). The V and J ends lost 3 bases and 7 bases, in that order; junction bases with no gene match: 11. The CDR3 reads CSARFPGLAGEVNEQFF. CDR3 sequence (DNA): TGCAGTGCTAGGTTCCCGGGACTAGCGGGAGAAGTGAATGAGCAGTTCTTC.

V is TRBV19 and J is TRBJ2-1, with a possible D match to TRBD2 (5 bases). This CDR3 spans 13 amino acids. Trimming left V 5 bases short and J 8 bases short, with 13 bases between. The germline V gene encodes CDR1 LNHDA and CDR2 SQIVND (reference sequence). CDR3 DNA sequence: TGTGCCAGTAGTCCGTTACTAGGTCATGAGCAGTTCTTC. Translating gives CASSPLLGHEQFF.

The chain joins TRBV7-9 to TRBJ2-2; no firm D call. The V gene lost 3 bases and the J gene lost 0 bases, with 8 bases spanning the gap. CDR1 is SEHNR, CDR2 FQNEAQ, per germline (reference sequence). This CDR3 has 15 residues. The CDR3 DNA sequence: TGTGCCAGCAGCTTGCTTCGTTCGAACACCGGGGAGCTGTTTTTT. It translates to CASSLLRSNTGELFF. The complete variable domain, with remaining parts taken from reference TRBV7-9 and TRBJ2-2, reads DTGVSQNPRHKITKRGQNVTFRCDPISEHNRLYWYRQTLGQGPEFLTYFQNEAQLEKSRLLSDRFSAERPKGSFSTLEIQRTEQGDSAMYLCASSLLRSNTGELFFGEGSRLTVL.

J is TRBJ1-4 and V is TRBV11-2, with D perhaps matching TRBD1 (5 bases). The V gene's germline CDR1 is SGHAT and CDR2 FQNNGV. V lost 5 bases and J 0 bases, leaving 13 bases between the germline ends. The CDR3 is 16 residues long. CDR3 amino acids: CASSPGTLATNEKLFF. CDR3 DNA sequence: TGTGCCAGCAGCCCTGGGACTCTCGCAACTAATGAAAAACTGTTTTTT.

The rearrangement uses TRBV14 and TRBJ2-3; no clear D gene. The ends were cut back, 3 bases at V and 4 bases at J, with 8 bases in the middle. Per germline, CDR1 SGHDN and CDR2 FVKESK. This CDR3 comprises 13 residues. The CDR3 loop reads CASSQPPPDTQYF. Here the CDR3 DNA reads TGTGCCAGCAGCCAGCCCCCCCCAGATACGCAGTATTTT.

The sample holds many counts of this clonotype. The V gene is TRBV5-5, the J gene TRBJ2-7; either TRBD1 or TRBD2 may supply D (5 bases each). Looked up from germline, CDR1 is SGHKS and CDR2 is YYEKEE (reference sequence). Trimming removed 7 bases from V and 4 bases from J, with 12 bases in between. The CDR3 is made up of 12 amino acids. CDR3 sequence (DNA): TGTGCCAGCCTGATGGGGGAGTACGAGCAGTACTTC. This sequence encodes CASLMGEYEQYF.

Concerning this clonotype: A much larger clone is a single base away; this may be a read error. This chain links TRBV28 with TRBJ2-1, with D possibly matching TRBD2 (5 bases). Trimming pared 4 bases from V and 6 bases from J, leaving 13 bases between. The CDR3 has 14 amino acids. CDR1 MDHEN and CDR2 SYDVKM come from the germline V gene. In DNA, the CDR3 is TGTGCCAGCAGTTCACCGGGAAAAACCAATGAGCAGTTCTTC. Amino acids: CASSSPGKTNEQFF.

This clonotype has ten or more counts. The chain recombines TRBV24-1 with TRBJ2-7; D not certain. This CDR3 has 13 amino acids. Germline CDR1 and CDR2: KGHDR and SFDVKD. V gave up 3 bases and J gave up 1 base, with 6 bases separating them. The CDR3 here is CATSDRVSYEQYF. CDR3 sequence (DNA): TGTGCCACCAGTGATCGCGTTTCCTACGAGCAGTACTTC.

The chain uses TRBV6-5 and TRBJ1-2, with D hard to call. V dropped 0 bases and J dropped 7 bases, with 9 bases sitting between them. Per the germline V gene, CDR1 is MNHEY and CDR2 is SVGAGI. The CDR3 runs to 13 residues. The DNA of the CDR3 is TGTGCCAGCAGTTACTCGACCACGGGTGGCTACACCTTC. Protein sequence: CASSYSTTGGYTF.